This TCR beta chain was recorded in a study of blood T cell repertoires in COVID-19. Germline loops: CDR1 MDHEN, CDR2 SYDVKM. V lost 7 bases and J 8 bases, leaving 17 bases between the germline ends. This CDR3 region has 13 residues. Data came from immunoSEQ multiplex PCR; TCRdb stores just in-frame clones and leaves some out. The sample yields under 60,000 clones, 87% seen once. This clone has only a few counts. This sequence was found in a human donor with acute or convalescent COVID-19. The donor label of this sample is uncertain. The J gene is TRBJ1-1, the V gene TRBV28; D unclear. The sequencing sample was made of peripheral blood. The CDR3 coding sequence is TGTGCCAGCACCCGGCGGCTCCCAAGCGAAGCTTTCTTT. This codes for CASTRRLPSEAFF. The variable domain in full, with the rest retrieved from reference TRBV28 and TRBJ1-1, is DVKVTQSSRYLVKRTGEKVFLECVQDMDHENMFWYRQDPGLGLRLIYFSYDVKMKEKGDIPEGYSVSREKKERFSLILESASTNQTSMYLCASTRRLPSEAFFGQGTRLTVV.